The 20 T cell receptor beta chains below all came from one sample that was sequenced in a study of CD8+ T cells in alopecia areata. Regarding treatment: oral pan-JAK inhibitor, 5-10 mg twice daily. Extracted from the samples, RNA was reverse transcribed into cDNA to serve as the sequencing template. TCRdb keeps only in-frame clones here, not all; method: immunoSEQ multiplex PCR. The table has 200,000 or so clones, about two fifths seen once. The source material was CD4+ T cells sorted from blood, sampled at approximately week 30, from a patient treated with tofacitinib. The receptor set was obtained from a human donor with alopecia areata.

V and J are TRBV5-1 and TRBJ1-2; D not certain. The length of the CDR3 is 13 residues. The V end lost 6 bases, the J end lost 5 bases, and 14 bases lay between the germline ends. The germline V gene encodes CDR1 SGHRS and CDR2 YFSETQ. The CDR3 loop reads CASTPGNLYGYTF. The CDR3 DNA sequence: TGCGCCAGCACCCCCGGGAACTTATATGGCTACACCTTC.

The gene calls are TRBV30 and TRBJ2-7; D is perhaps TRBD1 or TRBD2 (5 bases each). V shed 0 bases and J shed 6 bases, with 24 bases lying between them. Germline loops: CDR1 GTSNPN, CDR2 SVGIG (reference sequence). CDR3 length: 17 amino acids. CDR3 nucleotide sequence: TGTGCCTGGAGTGTATTTTGCACGGGAAAAAGGGGCTGCGAGCAGTACTTC. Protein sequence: CAWSVFCTGKRGCEQYF.

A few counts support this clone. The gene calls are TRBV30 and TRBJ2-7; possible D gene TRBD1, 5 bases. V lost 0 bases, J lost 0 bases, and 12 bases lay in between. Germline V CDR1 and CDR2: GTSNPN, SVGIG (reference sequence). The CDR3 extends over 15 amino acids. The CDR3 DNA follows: TGTGCCTGGAGTGTCAGGACATTCAGCTCCTACGAGCAGTACTTC. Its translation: CAWSVRTFSSYEQYF.

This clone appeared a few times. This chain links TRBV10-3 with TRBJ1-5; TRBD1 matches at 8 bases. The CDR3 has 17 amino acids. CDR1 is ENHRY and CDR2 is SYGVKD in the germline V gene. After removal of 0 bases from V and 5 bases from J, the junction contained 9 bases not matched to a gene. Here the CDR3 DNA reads TGTGCCATCAGTGAGTCGTATCTAGACAGGGGCCATCAGCCCCAGCATTTT. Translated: CAISESYLDRGHQPQHF.

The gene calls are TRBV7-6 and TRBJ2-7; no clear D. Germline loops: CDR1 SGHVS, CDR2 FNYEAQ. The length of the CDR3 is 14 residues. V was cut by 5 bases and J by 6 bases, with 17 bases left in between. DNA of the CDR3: TGTGCCAGCAGCCCGTCGCCGGACGTCGGCGAGCAGTACTTC. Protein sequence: CASSPSPDVGEQYF.

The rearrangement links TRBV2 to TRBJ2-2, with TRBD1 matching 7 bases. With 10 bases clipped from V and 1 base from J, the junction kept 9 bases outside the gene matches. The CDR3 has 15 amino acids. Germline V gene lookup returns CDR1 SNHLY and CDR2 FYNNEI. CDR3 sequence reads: CATHPRQGNTGELFF. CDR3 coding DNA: TGTGCCACCCATCCCCGACAGGGGAACACCGGGGAGCTGTTTTTT.

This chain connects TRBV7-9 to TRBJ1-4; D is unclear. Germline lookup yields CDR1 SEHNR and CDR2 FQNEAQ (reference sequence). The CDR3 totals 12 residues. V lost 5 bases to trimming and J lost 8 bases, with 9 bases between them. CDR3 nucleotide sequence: TGTGCCAGCAGCCTCGAAGGAGAAAAACTGTTTTTT. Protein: CASSLEGEKLFF.

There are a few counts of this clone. The CDR3 DNA is TGTGCCAGCAGCTTGACAGGGGTAGCCAACGTCCTGACTTTC. It specifies CASSLTGVANVLTF. The rearrangement uses TRBV7-2 and TRBJ2-6; 8 nucleotides agree with TRBD1. The CDR3 sequence is 14 residues long. Per the germline V gene, CDR1 is SGHTA and CDR2 is FQGNSA. After removal of 3 bases from V and 7 bases from J, the junction contained 2 bases not matched to a gene.

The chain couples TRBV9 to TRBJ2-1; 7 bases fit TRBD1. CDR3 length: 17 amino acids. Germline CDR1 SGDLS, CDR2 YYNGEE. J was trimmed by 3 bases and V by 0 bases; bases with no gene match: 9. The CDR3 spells CASSVGMSRDSYNEQFF. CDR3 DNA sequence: TGTGCCAGCAGCGTAGGAATGTCCCGGGACAGCTACAATGAGCAGTTCTTC.

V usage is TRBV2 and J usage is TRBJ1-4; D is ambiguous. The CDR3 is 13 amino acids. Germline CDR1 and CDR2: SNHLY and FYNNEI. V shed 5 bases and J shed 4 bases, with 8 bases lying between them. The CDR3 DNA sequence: TGTGCCAGCAGTCCTTCAGTTAATGAAAAACTGTTTTTT. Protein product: CASSPSVNEKLFF. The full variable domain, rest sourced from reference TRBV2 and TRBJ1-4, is EPEVTQTPSHQVTQMGQEVILRCVPISNHLYFYWYRQILGQKVEFLVSFYNNEISEKSEIFDDQFSVERPDGSNFTLKIRSTKLEDSAMYFCASSPSVNEKLFFGSGTQLSVL.

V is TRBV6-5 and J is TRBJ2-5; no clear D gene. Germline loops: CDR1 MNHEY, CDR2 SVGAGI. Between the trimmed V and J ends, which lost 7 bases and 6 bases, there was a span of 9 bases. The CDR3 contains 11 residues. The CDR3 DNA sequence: TGTGCCAGCACTAGTCAACAGACCCAGTACTTC. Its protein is CASTSQQTQYF.

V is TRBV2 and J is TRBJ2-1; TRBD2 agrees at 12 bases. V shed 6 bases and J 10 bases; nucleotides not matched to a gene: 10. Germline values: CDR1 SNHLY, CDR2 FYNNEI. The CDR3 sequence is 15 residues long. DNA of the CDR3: TGTGCCAGCAGCAAGGGACTAGCGGGCGCTGGGGAGCAGTTCTTC. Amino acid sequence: CASSKGLAGAGEQFF.

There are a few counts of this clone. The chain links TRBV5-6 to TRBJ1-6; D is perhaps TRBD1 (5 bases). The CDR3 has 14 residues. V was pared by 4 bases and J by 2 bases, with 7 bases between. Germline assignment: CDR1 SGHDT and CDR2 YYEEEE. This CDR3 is CASSPTAYNSPLHF. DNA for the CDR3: TGTGCCAGCAGCCCGACAGCCTATAATTCACCCCTCCACTTT.

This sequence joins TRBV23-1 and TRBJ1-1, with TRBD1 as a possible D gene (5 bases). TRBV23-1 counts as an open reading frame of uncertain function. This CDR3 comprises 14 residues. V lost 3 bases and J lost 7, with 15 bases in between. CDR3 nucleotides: TGCGCCAGCAGTCAGCCGACCAGGGATCTTGAAGCTTTCTTT. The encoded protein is CASSQPTRDLEAFF.

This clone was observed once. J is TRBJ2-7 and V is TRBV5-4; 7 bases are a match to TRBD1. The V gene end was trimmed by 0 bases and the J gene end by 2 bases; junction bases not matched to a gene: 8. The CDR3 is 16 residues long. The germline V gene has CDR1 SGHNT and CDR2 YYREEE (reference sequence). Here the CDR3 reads CASSLDPGTETYEQYF. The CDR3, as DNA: TGTGCCAGCAGCTTGGATCCTGGGACAGAGACCTACGAGCAGTACTTC.

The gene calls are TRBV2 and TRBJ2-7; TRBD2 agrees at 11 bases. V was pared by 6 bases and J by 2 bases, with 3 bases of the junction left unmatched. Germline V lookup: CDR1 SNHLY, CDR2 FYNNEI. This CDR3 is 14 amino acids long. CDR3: CASRGGLAAYEQYF. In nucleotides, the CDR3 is TGTGCCAGCAGGGGGGGACTAGCGGCCTACGAGCAGTACTTC. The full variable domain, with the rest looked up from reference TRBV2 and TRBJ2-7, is EPEVTQTPSHQVTQMGQEVILRCVPISNHLYFYWYRQILGQKVEFLVSFYNNEISEKSEIFDDQFSVERPDGSNFTLKIRSTKLEDSAMYFCASRGGLAAYEQYFGPGTRLTVT.

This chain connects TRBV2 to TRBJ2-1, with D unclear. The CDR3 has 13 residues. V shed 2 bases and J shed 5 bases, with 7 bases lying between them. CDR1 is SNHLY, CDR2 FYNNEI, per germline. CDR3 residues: CASSEFRDNEQFF. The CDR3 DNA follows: TGTGCCAGCAGTGAATTTAGAGACAATGAGCAGTTCTTC.

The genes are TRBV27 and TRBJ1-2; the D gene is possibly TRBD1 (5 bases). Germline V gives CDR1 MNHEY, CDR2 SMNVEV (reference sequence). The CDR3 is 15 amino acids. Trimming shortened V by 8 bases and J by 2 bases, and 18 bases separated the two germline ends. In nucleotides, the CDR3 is TGTGCCAGCGCTGCGGGGGGAAGCGGGAACTATGGCTACACCTTC. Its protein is CASAAGGSGNYGYTF.

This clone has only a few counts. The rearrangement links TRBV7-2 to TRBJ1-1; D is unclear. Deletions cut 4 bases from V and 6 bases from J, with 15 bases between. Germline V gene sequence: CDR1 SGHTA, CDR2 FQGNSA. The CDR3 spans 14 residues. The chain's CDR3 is CASSSRVQNAEAFF. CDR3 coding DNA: TGTGCCAGCAGCTCCCGGGTCCAAAACGCTGAAGCTTTCTTT.

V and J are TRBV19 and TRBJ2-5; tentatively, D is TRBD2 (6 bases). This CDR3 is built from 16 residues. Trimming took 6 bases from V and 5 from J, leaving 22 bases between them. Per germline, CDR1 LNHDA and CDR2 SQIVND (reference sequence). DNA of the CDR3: TGTGCCAGTAGGGAGGTGCCGGGGACTGCAATTGAGACCCAGTACTTC. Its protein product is CASREVPGTAIETQYF.